These 22 T cell receptor beta chains originate from one sample sequenced in a study of Tregs in tolerant kidney transplant recipients. No antigen has been assigned to these receptors. The table came from immunoSEQ multiplex PCR; TCRdb's copy has only in-frame clones and leaves some out. This table lists about 2,000 clones. After 6 days with irradiated graft donor PBMCs, CFSE-labeled recipient PBMCs were FACS-sorted. Sequenced here: CD4+ T cells from blood cultured with allogeneic cells, sampled before the transplant. Receptors were obtained from a human patient who received a combined kidney and bone marrow transplant.

In terms of frequency, this clone is medium-sized. The CDR3 extends 3 residues past the end of the read, so its final part is completed from the germline J gene. The V and J genes are TRBV6-1 and TRBJ1-5; 7 bases align to TRBD1. Germline CDR1 MNHNS, CDR2 SASEGT. This CDR3 has 15 residues. J gave up 2 bases and V 4 bases, and 5 bases lay outside the gene matches. The CDR3 loop is CASSAGTGGNQPQHF. CDR3 DNA (partial): TGTGCCAGCAGTGCAGGCACAGGGGGCAATCAGCCC.

Judged by frequency, this clone is medium-sized. The CDR3 end lies 3 residues beyond the end of the read and is filled in from the germline J gene. J is TRBJ2-2 and V is TRBV10-1; 14 nucleotides agree with TRBD2. The CDR3 runs 18 residues. Germline assignment: CDR1 WNHNN and CDR2 SYGVQD (reference sequence). V shed 0 bases, J shed 8 bases, and the junction held 8 bases outside the gene matches. The part of the CDR3 DNA that was read is TGCGCCAGCAGTGAGTCGCTCGGACTAGCGGGAGGTTCTGGGGAG. Residues: CASSESLGLAGGSGE. The whole CDR3 region reads CASSESLGLAGGSGELFF.

This CDR3 is CASRRQGGKMNTEAFF. The DNA read from the CDR3 is TGTGCCAGTAGACGACAGGGGGGAAAGATGAACACTGAA. The rearrangement joins TRBV27 to TRBJ1-1; 9 positions agree with TRBD1. The read terminates 3 residues before the CDR3 end, so the remaining end is supplied by the germline J gene. Trimming removed 9 bases from V and 0 bases from J; junction bases left unmatched: 11. This CDR3 region has 16 residues. Germline assignment: CDR1 MNHEY and CDR2 SMNVEV (reference sequence).

To note about this clone: Read data end 3 residues before the CDR3 end; the end is taken from the germline J gene. The chain has TRBV20-1 and TRBJ2-7, with 8 bases that match TRBD2. The CDR3 covers 11 residues. With V trimmed by 6 bases and J by 2 bases, 0 bases remained unmatched. Per germline, CDR1 DFQATT and CDR2 SNEGSKA (reference sequence). The sequenced CDR3 bases are TGCAGTGCCGGGGGGGCCTACGAG. It translates to CSAGGAYE. The whole CDR3 sequence reads CSAGGAYEQYF.

With respect to this clone: The sequence runs out 3 residues before the end of the CDR3; the remainder is reconstructed from the germline J gene. This sequence joins TRBV12-3 or TRBV12-4 and TRBJ2-7, with D unresolved. V was cut by 2 bases and J by 1 base, with 6 bases left in between. The CDR3 covers 13 residues. Partial CDR3 DNA: TGTGCCAGCAGTTTACACGGTTCCTACGAG. Protein sequence: CASSLHGSYE. The whole CDR3 protein reads CASSLHGSYEQYF.

A note on this clone: With the read ending 3 residues before the CDR3 end, the germline J gene is used to fill in that end. The V call is TRBV20-1, the J call TRBJ2-1; D remains unclear. Deletions cut 5 bases from V and 0 bases from J, with 14 bases between. The CDR3 runs to 15 residues. Germline CDR1 DFQATT, CDR2 SNEGSKA (reference sequence). The CDR3 sequence: CSAPPDSLSYNEQFF. The covered CDR3 bases are TGCAGTGCTCCGCCCGACTCTCTCTCCTACAATGAG.

Of note for this clone: The read terminates 3 residues ahead of where the CDR3 ends, so the germline J gene completes it. The chain has TRBV5-1 and TRBJ2-3, with 9 bases lining up with TRBD1. Per the germline V gene, CDR1 is SGHRS and CDR2 is YFSETQ. The CDR3 length is 15 residues. The ends lost 2 bases at V and 1 base at J; junction bases unmatched: 2. The CDR3 sequence is CASSFRDRGTDTQYF. CDR3 bases read: TGCGCCAGCAGCTTCCGGGACAGGGGCACAGATACG.

Measured by frequency, this clone is medium-sized. The CDR3 end lies 3 residues beyond the end of the read and is filled in from the germline J gene. This chain joins TRBV7-9 and TRBJ1-1; D is ambiguous. The V gene lost 5 bases and the J gene lost 1 base, with 8 bases spanning the gap. CDR3 length: 13 amino acids. CDR1 SEHNR and CDR2 FQNEAQ come from the germline V gene (reference sequence). The CDR3 loop is CASSPQWNTEAFF. The sequenced CDR3 bases are TGTGCCAGCAGCCCACAGTGGAACACTGAA.

Comment on this clone: The CDR3 extends 3 residues past the end of the read, so its final part is completed from the germline J gene. The V and J genes are TRBV2 and TRBJ2-2, with no clear D. The V and J ends lost 3 bases and 4 bases respectively, with 12 bases between them. CDR3 length equals 15 residues. Germline V gene lookup returns CDR1 SNHLY and CDR2 FYNNEI. The CDR3 loop reads CASSDETSGTGELFF. Incomplete CDR3 DNA: TGTGCCAGCAGTGATGAGACTTCGGGCACCGGGGAG.

Considering frequency, this clone is medium-sized. From the germline J gene comes the end of the CDR3, since the read stops 3 residues before it. This rearrangement joins TRBV19 to TRBJ1-1; TRBD1 is a possible D gene (5 bases). The CDR3 is 15 residues long. Germline CDR1 and CDR2: LNHDA and SQIVND (reference sequence). V gave up 7 bases and J gave up 0 bases, with 15 bases separating them. The CDR3 DNA, read in part, is TGTGCCAGTACCCCGTCCGGGGGAATGAACACTGAA. Translation: CASTPSGGMNTE. In full, the CDR3 reads CASTPSGGMNTEAFF.

This clone shows up as medium-sized by frequency. The sequenced CDR3 bases are TGTGCCAGCAGTTATACGGGGGAGGCCGCCGGGGAG. Its translation: CASSYTGEAAGE. The whole CDR3 region reads CASSYTGEAAGELFF. The rearrangement joins TRBV6-2 or TRBV6-3 to TRBJ2-2, with D possibly being TRBD2 (6 bases). The CDR3 extends 3 residues past the end of the read, so its final part is completed from the germline J gene. The ends were cut back, 3 bases at V and 6 bases at J, with 14 bases in the middle. CDR3 length: 15 residues. CDR1 is MNHEY and CDR2 is SVGEGT in the germline V gene.

By frequency, this clone is medium-sized (0.01 to 0.1%). With the read ending 3 residues before the CDR3 end, the germline J gene is used to fill in that end. This sequence joins TRBV12-3 or TRBV12-4 and TRBJ1-2; D call uncertain. V lost 3 bases to trimming and J lost 4 bases, with 12 bases between them. The CDR3 loop spans 14 amino acids. The CDR3 protein is CASSFGLLVYGYTF. The sequenced CDR3 bases are TGTGCCAGCAGTTTCGGTTTGTTGGTCTATGGC.

Remarks on this clone: The read falls 3 residues short of the CDR3 end, and the missing part is taken from the germline J gene. This sequence joins TRBV10-3 and TRBJ2-1; weak D call: TRBD2 (6 bases). This CDR3 has 15 amino acids. CDR1 is ENHRY, CDR2 SYGVKD, per germline. Trimming cost V 4 bases and J 5 bases, with 15 bases left between them. The covered CDR3 bases are TGTGCCATCAGTGGAGCGGCGGGGCCGGACAATGAG. It is translated as CAISGAAGPDNE. The whole CDR3 sequence reads CAISGAAGPDNEQFF.

This clone is classed as medium-sized (0.01 to 0.1%) by frequency. The read halts 3 residues ahead of the CDR3 end, with the missing end drawn from the germline J gene. The rearrangement joins TRBV15 to TRBJ2-3, with 7 bases that match TRBD2. The CDR3 runs to 20 residues. J gave up 0 bases and V 0 bases, and 15 bases lay outside the gene matches. Germline-derived CDR1 and CDR2 are LNHNV and YYDKDF (reference sequence). The CDR3 is CATSRDLGGRGYSSTDTQYF. Partial CDR3 DNA: TGTGCCACCAGCAGAGATCTGGGTGGGAGGGGCTATTCTAGCACAGATACG.

To note about this clone: The read finishes 3 residues shy of the CDR3 end, and the germline J gene is used to complete it. The V call is TRBV7-9, the J call TRBJ2-3, with TRBD1 as a possible D gene (6 bases). Trimming pared 7 bases from V and 5 bases from J, leaving 10 bases between. Looked up from germline, CDR1 is SEHNR and CDR2 is FQNEAQ (reference sequence). This CDR3 is 12 amino acids long. Partial CDR3 DNA: TGTGCCAGCACCCTAGGGGGAGATACG. Residues: CASTLGGDT. The CDR3 reads in full as CASTLGGDTQYF. The variable domain in full, completed from reference TRBV7-9 and TRBJ2-3, reads DTGVSQNPRHKITKRGQNVTFRCDPISEHNRLYWYRQTLGQGPEFLTYFQNEAQLEKSRLLSDRFSAERPKGSFSTLEIQRTEQGDSAMYLCASTLGGDTQYFGPGTRLTVL.

Measured by frequency, this clone is medium-sized. The CDR3 end falls 3 residues outside the read, so it is completed with the germline J gene. The gene calls are TRBV3-1 (or the pseudogene TRBV3-2) and TRBJ2-7, with 12 bases fitting TRBD2. Losses at the gene ends were 0 bases for V and 2 bases for J; bases not matched to a gene: 11. The CDR3 totals 19 residues. Germline loops: CDR1 LGHDT, CDR2 YNNKEL (reference sequence). The part of the CDR3 DNA that was read is TGTGCCAGCAGCCAAGAAACTAGCGGGGGGCCTCTCCACCCCTACGAG. It codes for CASSQETSGGPLHPYE. The CDR3, in full, reads CASSQETSGGPLHPYEQYF.

On this clone itself: The read halts 3 residues ahead of the CDR3 end, with the missing end drawn from the germline J gene. The V call is TRBV7-7, the J call TRBJ2-1; 15 bases align to TRBD2. CDR3 length: 16 amino acids. Germline V CDR1 and CDR2: SSHAT, FNYEAQ (reference sequence). J was trimmed by 5 bases and V by 3 bases; bases with no gene match: 2. CDR3 DNA (partial): TGTGCCAGCAGCTTGGGACTAGCGGGAGGAAACAATGAG. Translating it yields CASSLGLAGGNNE. The CDR3, in full, reads CASSLGLAGGNNEQFF.

With regard to this clone: The read is 3 residues too short to cover the CDR3 end, so that end is filled in from the germline J gene. The genes are TRBV27 and TRBJ2-3; TRBD1 is a possible D gene (6 bases). CDR3 length equals 14 residues. V was cut by 3 bases and J by 2 bases, with 9 bases left in between. Germline V lookup: CDR1 MNHEY, CDR2 SMNVEV (reference sequence). Here the CDR3 reads CASSFRDITDTQYF. CDR3 DNA (partial): TGTGCCAGCAGTTTCCGGGACATCACAGATACG.

On this clone: Coverage ceases 3 residues before the CDR3 finishes, and the germline J gene fills in the end. J is TRBJ1-2 and V is TRBV5-1, with 7 bases fitting TRBD1. Germline V lookup: CDR1 SGHRS, CDR2 YFSETQ. The CDR3 extends over 15 amino acids. The sequenced part of the CDR3 DNA is TGCGCCAGCAGCTTATCGGGACAGACCTTTCGGGGC. This codes for CASSLSGQTFRG. The complete CDR3 protein is CASSLSGQTFRGYTF.

According to its frequency, this clone is medium-sized. The CDR3 sequence: CASSGPGAQKGGELFF. The CDR3 DNA, read in part, is TGTGCCAGCAGCGGACCAGGGGCCCAGAAAGGCGGGGAG. The chain joins TRBV5-4 to TRBJ2-2; D is perhaps TRBD1 (6 bases). The read ends 3 residues shy of where the CDR3 ends; the end is completed using the germline J gene. Germline-derived CDR1 and CDR2 are SGHNT and YYREEE (reference sequence). CDR3 length equals 16 residues. V lost 4 bases and J lost 7, with 20 bases in between.

About this clone itself: The CDR3 goes on 3 residues after the read ends, and that part is filled in from the germline J gene. The V call is TRBV20-1, the J call TRBJ2-2; 7 bases are a match to TRBD2. The germline gives CDR1 DFQATT, CDR2 SNEGSKA (reference sequence). CDR3 length: 13 residues. V shed 6 bases, J shed 5 bases, and the junction held 6 bases outside the gene matches. The sequenced part of the CDR3 DNA is TGCAGTGCCAATCTGGGGGGGACCGGGGAG. Its translation is CSANLGGTGE. The entire CDR3 sequence reads CSANLGGTGELFF.

To note about this clone: Read data end 3 residues before the CDR3 end; the end is taken from the germline J gene. The chain carries TRBV2 and TRBJ2-1; 8 bases fit TRBD1. From germline, CDR1 is SNHLY and CDR2 FYNNEI. The CDR3 is 16 amino acids. The V segment lost 5 bases and the J segment 0 bases; nucleotides outside the gene matches: 6. The sequenced CDR3 bases are TGTGCCAGCAGTCCCCGGGACAGGACCTCCTACAATGAG. This encodes CASSPRDRTSYNE. In full, the CDR3 is CASSPRDRTSYNEQFF.